The following is a T cell receptor beta chain sequence with its context. V lost 3 bases and J 6 bases, leaving 13 bases between the germline ends. Germline CDR1 is SGHTA and CDR2 is FQGNSA. The CDR3 spans 14 residues. The data were taken from a study of blood T cell repertoires in COVID-19. TCRdb's copy holds only in-frame clones and misses some; the assay was immunoSEQ multiplex PCR. The table shows 280,000 or so clones, with about 88% occurring only once. Sequenced material: peripheral blood. The chain carries TRBV7-2 and TRBJ2-3; D is unclear. The TCR comes from an older woman with acute or convalescent COVID-19. CDR3 residues: CASSLSSQTDTQYF. For the CDR3, the DNA is TGTGCCAGCAGCTTGAGTAGTCAAACCGATACGCAGTATTTT.